The rows below give T cell receptor beta chains drawn from one sample of a study of cytomegalovirus exposure and HLA in healthy donors. Sequencing used immunoSEQ multiplex PCR; TCRdb keeps in-frame clones, though not all of them. The sample has about 99,000 clones, 70% to 85% seen once. Input material: PBMCs. Receptors were obtained from a woman younger than 35 in good health and CMV-seropositive. The CDR3 runs from the conserved cysteine through the conserved F or W. The D gene is left open where the match is weak. Clone sizes are given selectively: once, few, many, or a class where the clone is expanded.

v_gene: TRBV5-4
abundance: NA
d_gene: TRBD1
j_gene: TRBJ1-1
CDR3nt: TGTGCCAGCAGCGCGGTACAGGGGGCGAACACTGAAGCTTTCTTT
CDR3aa: CASSAVQGANTEAFF

v_gene: TRBV4-1
abundance: NA
d_gene: NA
j_gene: TRBJ1-1
CDR3nt: TGCGCCAGCAGCCAAGTTAGGGGTCAGGCTGAAGCTTTCTTT
CDR3aa: CASSQVRGQAEAFF

v_gene: TRBV6-5
abundance: NA
d_gene: TRBD1
j_gene: TRBJ1-4
CDR3nt: TGTGCCAGCAGCCGCCTTGGACAGGGCGGTGAAAAACTGTTTTTT
CDR3aa: CASSRLGQGGEKLFF

v_gene: TRBV6-1
abundance: many
d_gene: TRBD1
j_gene: TRBJ2-7
CDR3nt: TGTGCCAGCAGCCTCGACAGGGGATACGAGCAGTACTTC
CDR3aa: CASSLDRGYEQYF

v_gene: TRBV27
abundance: NA
d_gene: NA
j_gene: TRBJ2-7
CDR3nt: TGTGCCAGCAGTGCAAATCTCCGGGGTTACGAGCAGTACTTC
CDR3aa: CASSANLRGYEQYF

v_gene: TRBV5-4
abundance: NA
d_gene: TRBD2
j_gene: TRBJ2-7
CDR3nt: TGTGCCAGCAGCTTCGCCACTAGCGGGAATGACGAGCAGTACTTC
CDR3aa: CASSFATSGNDEQYF

v_gene: TRBV2
abundance: NA
d_gene: NA
j_gene: TRBJ1-2
CDR3nt: TGTGCCAGCAGTGAGACACCACGACCAAACTATGGCTACACCTTC
CDR3aa: CASSETPRPNYGYTF

v_gene: TRBV14
abundance: once
d_gene: NA
j_gene: TRBJ1-2
CDR3nt: TGTGCCAGCAGCCAATTAACAGGGATTGGCTACACCTTC
CDR3aa: CASSQLTGIGYTF

v_gene: TRBV12-2
abundance: NA
d_gene: NA
j_gene: TRBJ2-5
CDR3nt: TGTGCAAGTCGCCCGGGGCAAGGGACATCCCGAGTCCAAGAGACCCAGTACTTC
CDR3aa: CASRPGQGTSRVQETQYF

v_gene: TRBV19
abundance: NA
d_gene: TRBD1
j_gene: TRBJ2-1
CDR3nt: TGTGCCAGTAGTATAGGGCCTGGGGACAGGAGCTCCTACAATGAGCAGTTCTTC
CDR3aa: CASSIGPGDRSSYNEQFF

v_gene: TRBV25-1
abundance: few
d_gene: NA
j_gene: TRBJ2-2
CDR3nt: TGTGCCAGCAGTGCCCCCCCCCGCGCCGGGGAGCTGTTTTTT
CDR3aa: CASSAPPRAGELFF

v_gene: TRBV10-3
abundance: once
d_gene: TRBD2
j_gene: TRBJ2-1
CDR3nt: TGTGCCATCAAGCCGACTAGCGACGCCTACAATGAGCAGTTCTTC
CDR3aa: CAIKPTSDAYNEQFF

v_gene: TRBV13
abundance: NA
d_gene: NA
j_gene: TRBJ2-5
CDR3nt: TGTGCCAGCAGTACAGGGAACCGGGAGACCCAGTACTTC
CDR3aa: CASSTGNRETQYF

v_gene: TRBV7-6
abundance: NA
d_gene: NA
j_gene: TRBJ2-7
CDR3nt: TGTGCCAGCAGCTTGGTTCAGAGCGGAGTATACGAGCAGTACTTC
CDR3aa: CASSLVQSGVYEQYF

v_gene: TRBV29-1
abundance: NA
d_gene: TRBD2
j_gene: TRBJ2-3
CDR3nt: TGCAGCGCGCCAGCGGGAGGGTCCACAGATACGCAGTATTTT
CDR3aa: CSAPAGGSTDTQYF

v_gene: TRBV2
abundance: NA
d_gene: TRBD1
j_gene: TRBJ2-2
CDR3nt: TGTGCCAGCAGCGAAAACAGGGGGCAGTTCGTATTCACCGGGGAGCTGTTTTTT
CDR3aa: CASSENRGQFVFTGELFF

v_gene: TRBV29-1
abundance: NA
d_gene: NA
j_gene: TRBJ2-7
CDR3nt: TGCAGCGCCTCCCTTGACTCGGCGGGGGAGCAGTACTTC
CDR3aa: CSASLDSAGEQYF

v_gene: TRBV6-6
abundance: NA
d_gene: TRBD2
j_gene: TRBJ2-7
CDR3nt: TGTGCCAGCAGTTACTCGAGGACTAGCGGGGACTACGAGCAGTACTTC
CDR3aa: CASSYSRTSGDYEQYF

v_gene: TRBV7-9
abundance: few
d_gene: NA
j_gene: TRBJ2-4
CDR3nt: TGTGCCAGCAGCTTAGGCTCCGAGAGAAGCATTCAGTACTTC
CDR3aa: CASSLGSERSIQYF

v_gene: TRBV18
abundance: NA
d_gene: NA
j_gene: TRBJ1-3
CDR3nt: TGTGCCAGCTCCCCCTCCCAGGCGGGCTCTGGAAACACCATATATTTT
CDR3aa: CASSPSQAGSGNTIYF

v_gene: TRBV2
abundance: NA
d_gene: TRBD2
j_gene: TRBJ2-5
CDR3nt: TGTGCCAGCAGGAAGATGGCGGGAGGGGGTGAGACCCAGTACTTC
CDR3aa: CASRKMAGGGETQYF

v_gene: TRBV7-2
abundance: NA
d_gene: NA
j_gene: TRBJ1-2
CDR3nt: TGTGCTAGTGGGGGCTATAATAACTATGGCTACACCTTC
CDR3aa: CASGGYNNYGYTF

v_gene: TRBV2
abundance: NA
d_gene: TRBD1
j_gene: TRBJ2-7
CDR3nt: TGTGCCAGCAGCCTGGACAGGGTGGGTTACTACGAGCAGTACTTC
CDR3aa: CASSLDRVGYYEQYF

v_gene: TRBV19
abundance: NA
d_gene: TRBD1
j_gene: TRBJ1-4
CDR3nt: TGTGCCAGTAGTGTGCTGCCGGGACAGGGAAATGAAAAACTGTTTTTT
CDR3aa: CASSVLPGQGNEKLFF

v_gene: TRBV6-1
abundance: few
d_gene: NA
j_gene: TRBJ2-7
CDR3nt: TGTGCCAGTAGAGGAACGCCCCTCCACGAGCAGTACTTC
CDR3aa: CASRGTPLHEQYF

v_gene: TRBV5-1
abundance: NA
d_gene: NA
j_gene: TRBJ1-1
CDR3nt: TGCGCCAGCAGATACACAACAGACAACCAAGAAGCTTTCTTT
CDR3aa: CASRYTTDNQEAFF

v_gene: TRBV29-1
abundance: NA
d_gene: TRBD1
j_gene: TRBJ2-7
CDR3nt: TGCAGCGTTGAGAGGGGGACAGGGACCGGCGAGCAGTACTTC
CDR3aa: CSVERGTGTGEQYF

v_gene: TRBV28
abundance: NA
d_gene: NA
j_gene: TRBJ1-4
CDR3nt: TGTGCCAGCACCCCGGGGGGGAAACTGTTTTTT
CDR3aa: CASTPGGKLFF

v_gene: TRBV5-1
abundance: NA
d_gene: NA
j_gene: TRBJ1-2
CDR3nt: TGCGCCAGCAGCTTGGCCGGAGAGTCCTATGGCTACACCTTC
CDR3aa: CASSLAGESYGYTF

v_gene: TRBV6-5
abundance: NA
d_gene: NA
j_gene: TRBJ1-3
CDR3nt: TGTGCCAGCAGTTCTGACGGGGGGCATGGAAACACCATATATTTT
CDR3aa: CASSSDGGHGNTIYF

v_gene: TRBV2
abundance: NA
d_gene: TRBD1
j_gene: TRBJ1-2
CDR3nt: TGTGCCAGCAGTCCCGTTCGGACAGGGGGTACGACCTATGGCTACACCTTC
CDR3aa: CASSPVRTGGTTYGYTF

v_gene: TRBV10-1
abundance: once
d_gene: TRBD2
j_gene: TRBJ2-1
CDR3nt: TGCGCCAGCAGTGGACCCGGGACTAGCGCGAATGAGCAGTTCTTC
CDR3aa: CASSGPGTSANEQFF

v_gene: TRBV12-5
abundance: NA
d_gene: NA
j_gene: TRBJ1-3
CDR3nt: TGTGCTAGTGCCTCCTCCGGGATCTTCTCTGGAAACACCATATATTTT
CDR3aa: CASASSGIFSGNTIYF

v_gene: TRBV28
abundance: once
d_gene: TRBD1
j_gene: TRBJ1-2
CDR3nt: TGTGCCAGCAGTTCTGGAGGGGGCCAGGATAACTATGGCTACACCTTC
CDR3aa: CASSSGGGQDNYGYTF

v_gene: TRBV9
abundance: few
d_gene: TRBD2
j_gene: TRBJ2-5
CDR3nt: TGTGCCAGCAGCGTAGGGTCCACTAGCGTGGAGACCCAGTACTTC
CDR3aa: CASSVGSTSVETQYF

v_gene: TRBV5-1
abundance: once
d_gene: TRBD1
j_gene: TRBJ1-2
CDR3nt: TGCGCCAGCAGCTTGGACGCAGGGGGCAGCTATGGCTACACCTTC
CDR3aa: CASSLDAGGSYGYTF

v_gene: TRBV5-6
abundance: NA
d_gene: NA
j_gene: TRBJ2-3
CDR3nt: TGTGCCAGCAGCCTTACTAGCACAGATACGCAGTATTTT
CDR3aa: CASSLTSTDTQYF

v_gene: TRBV30
abundance: once
d_gene: TRBD1
j_gene: TRBJ1-4
CDR3nt: TGTGCCGGAACAGGGCAGGGGGCAACTAATGAAAAACTGTTTTTT
CDR3aa: CAGTGQGATNEKLFF

v_gene: TRBV30
abundance: few
d_gene: NA
j_gene: TRBJ2-5
CDR3nt: TGTGCCTGTAATTGGGCTCGGGAGACCCAGTACTTC
CDR3aa: CACNWARETQYF

v_gene: TRBV29-1
abundance: once
d_gene: NA
j_gene: TRBJ2-7
CDR3nt: TGCAGCGTTGATTCGGGGGGCGTCGAGCAGTACTTC
CDR3aa: CSVDSGGVEQYF

v_gene: TRBV2
abundance: once
d_gene: TRBD1
j_gene: TRBJ2-7
CDR3nt: TGTGCCAGCCGGGACAGGAGCTACGAGCAGTACTTC
CDR3aa: CASRDRSYEQYF

v_gene: TRBV5-4
abundance: NA
d_gene: TRBD1
j_gene: TRBJ1-1
CDR3nt: TGTGCCAGCAGGGGAGGACAGGGAAGGTTGGCTGAAGCTTTCTTT
CDR3aa: CASRGGQGRLAEAFF

v_gene: TRBV5-4
abundance: few
d_gene: TRBD2
j_gene: TRBJ2-2
CDR3nt: TGTGCCAGCAGCTCGGGACTAGCGGGACTCAACACCGGGGAGCTGTTTTTT
CDR3aa: CASSSGLAGLNTGELFF

v_gene: TRBV15
abundance: NA
d_gene: NA
j_gene: TRBJ2-7
CDR3nt: TGTGCCACCAGCAAGCTTGGGACAGGGGGCGAAATAGCGGGAGGGCCTGGGGTCTACGAGCAGTACTTC
CDR3aa: CATSKLGTGGEIAGGPGVYEQYF

v_gene: TRBV7-9
abundance: NA
d_gene: TRBD2
j_gene: TRBJ2-3
CDR3nt: TGTGCCAGCAGCTTCCACGGGTTAGCGGGAGGCACAGATACGCAGTATTTT
CDR3aa: CASSFHGLAGGTDTQYF

v_gene: TRBV5-6
abundance: NA
d_gene: TRBD2
j_gene: TRBJ2-1
CDR3nt: TGTGCCAGCGAGAACCCGGGACTAGGGACCCGTGAGCAGTTCTTC
CDR3aa: CASENPGLGTREQFF

v_gene: TRBV7-9
abundance: NA
d_gene: TRBD2
j_gene: TRBJ2-7
CDR3nt: TGTGCCAGCAGCAGCACCGGGACTAGACCCTACGAGCAGTACTTC
CDR3aa: CASSSTGTRPYEQYF

v_gene: TRBV6-1
abundance: NA
d_gene: TRBD2
j_gene: TRBJ2-5
CDR3nt: TGTGCCAGCAGTGATTGGGGACTAGAGGAGACCCAGTACTTC
CDR3aa: CASSDWGLEETQYF

v_gene: TRBV29-1
abundance: NA
d_gene: NA
j_gene: TRBJ2-1
CDR3nt: TGCAGCGTTGAAAGCAGGGGTAGTAGCTCCTACAATGAGCAGTTCTTC
CDR3aa: CSVESRGSSSYNEQFF

v_gene: TRBV5-1
abundance: NA
d_gene: NA
j_gene: TRBJ2-5
CDR3nt: TGCGCCAGCAGCTTGGGACTAGTTGCGATTGGACAAGAGACCCAGTACTTC
CDR3aa: CASSLGLVAIGQETQYF

v_gene: TRBV30
abundance: NA
d_gene: TRBD1
j_gene: TRBJ1-4
CDR3nt: TGTGCCTGGAGTATCGAGACAGGGGCTAATGAAAAACTGTTTTTT
CDR3aa: CAWSIETGANEKLFF

v_gene: TRBV27
abundance: NA
d_gene: TRBD1
j_gene: TRBJ2-7
CDR3nt: TGTGCCACCTGGGACAGGGGACTCCGCCACGAGCAGTACTTC
CDR3aa: CATWDRGLRHEQYF

v_gene: TRBV28
abundance: NA
d_gene: TRBD1
j_gene: TRBJ1-2
CDR3nt: TGTGCCAGCAGTTCGACAGGGGGTCCCTCTAACTATGGCTACACCTTC
CDR3aa: CASSSTGGPSNYGYTF

v_gene: TRBV7-9
abundance: NA
d_gene: TRBD2
j_gene: TRBJ2-5
CDR3nt: TGTGCCAGCAGTCCCGGGACTAGCGGGAGAGAGACCCAGTACTTC
CDR3aa: CASSPGTSGRETQYF

v_gene: TRBV18
abundance: NA
d_gene: NA
j_gene: TRBJ1-5
CDR3nt: TGTGCCAGCTCACCCAGCGGGACATCGGATAGCAATCAGCCCCAGCATTTT
CDR3aa: CASSPSGTSDSNQPQHF

v_gene: TRBV28
abundance: NA
d_gene: TRBD1
j_gene: TRBJ1-2
CDR3nt: TGTGCCAGCAGGCGGGACAGGGCGGCCTATGGCTACACCTTC
CDR3aa: CASRRDRAAYGYTF

v_gene: TRBV5-6
abundance: once
d_gene: TRBD2
j_gene: TRBJ2-2
CDR3nt: TGTGCCAGCAGCTTGGGACTAGCCACCGGGGAGCTGTTTTTT
CDR3aa: CASSLGLATGELFF